These T cell receptor beta chains were read from a single sample in a study of cytotoxic CD8 clonotypes in ibrutinib-treated CLL. Generated by immunoSEQ multiplex PCR, the TCRdb table keeps only in-frame clones and is missing some. This table holds tens of thousands of clones, roughly 50% found once. Material: PBMCs, obtained after 24 months of ibrutinib treatment. The source is a human donor with chronic lymphocytic leukemia. Each CDR3 is given with its conserved first and last residue. D genes are given only for firm matches. A clone size is listed for some rows: how often the clone was seen (once, few, many), or a class if it is expanded.

-	TRBV7-9	TRBD2	TRBJ2-5	TGTGCCAGCAGCTTACGTGGTGAGACTAGCAGACGTAGGGAGGAGACCCAGTACTTC	CASSLRGETSRRREETQYF
few	TRBV28	TRBD1	TRBJ1-2	TGTGCCAGCGCCTCTACTCCCGGGACAGGGTATGGCTACACCTTC	CASASTPGTGYGYTF
-	TRBV4-2	-	TRBJ2-1	TGTGCCAGCAGCCAAGAGTTAGCAGGGGAGCAGTTCTTC	CASSQELAGEQFF
-	TRBV27	-	TRBJ2-7	TGTGCCAGCAGTTTGCGGCCGACATCCTACGAGCAGTACTTC	CASSLRPTSYEQYF
-	TRBV6-1	TRBD2	TRBJ2-1	TGTGCCAGCCATAGCGGGAGCTCCTACAATGAGCAGTTCTTC	CASHSGSSYNEQFF
-	TRBV6-6	-	TRBJ2-4	TGTGCCAGCAGTTACTCAGCGGGCAAAAACATTCAGTACTTC	CASSYSAGKNIQYF
few	TRBV5-8	-	TRBJ1-5	TGTGCCAGCAGCTTGGCTTTAGATCAGCCCCAGCATTTT	CASSLALDQPQHF
-	TRBV7-9	-	TRBJ1-6	TGTGCCAGCAGCTTGGAAAGGGGTACGGGCTCACCCCTCCACTTT	CASSLERGTGSPLHF
-	TRBV4-2	-	TRBJ1-5	TGTGCCAGCAGCCAAGAAGTGAAAAGGGAGCCCCAGCATTTT	CASSQEVKREPQHF
-	TRBV25-1	-	TRBJ1-2	TGTGCCAGCAGTGAATGGCATGGGGGGCATCCTACTGGCTACACCTTC	CASSEWHGGHPTGYTF
-	TRBV5-1	-	TRBJ1-1	TGCGCCAGCAGCTTTGCAACAGGGTTATCTGAAGCTTTCTTT	CASSFATGLSEAFF
once	TRBV7-2	TRBD2	TRBJ2-7	TGTGCCAGCAGCTCGACTAGCGGGGTCTCCTACGAGCAGTACTTC	CASSSTSGVSYEQYF
-	TRBV6-5	-	TRBJ2-5	TGTGCCAGCAGCCGCGACCCTGCCGGGGAGAAGACCCAGTACTTC	CASSRDPAGEKTQYF
-	TRBV6-5	-	TRBJ2-1	TGTGCCAGCAGTTATTGGGGCCTCCAGGGCAATGAGCAGTTCTTC	CASSYWGLQGNEQFF
-	TRBV5-1	-	TRBJ2-5	TGCGCCAGCTCACCGCCGATGACAGAGACCCAGTACTTC	CASSPPMTETQYF
-	TRBV27	-	TRBJ1-2	TGTGCCAGCGGCTTCTGGGGGGAGGAGGGCTACACCTTC	CASGFWGEEGYTF
-	TRBV30	-	TRBJ2-1	TGTGCCTGGAGTGGGACAGACTCGCACTACAATGAGCAGTTCTTC	CAWSGTDSHYNEQFF
-	TRBV4-1	-	TRBJ2-1	TGCGCCAGCAGCCATGCCCCGGGACTGACAATGAGCTCCTACAATGAGCAGTTCTTC	CASSHAPGLTMSSYNEQFF
many	TRBV6-1	-	TRBJ1-6	TGTGCCAGCATAATAGAGTATAATTCACCCCTCCACTTT	CASIIEYNSPLHF
few	TRBV6-4	-	TRBJ1-2	TGTGCCAGCAGTGACTCTCGTGGCTACACCTTC	CASSDSRGYTF
-	TRBV6-5	TRBD2	TRBJ2-3	TGTGCCAGCAGTTACCCCCGGGGGGGCGGCACAGATACGCAGTATTTT	CASSYPRGGGTDTQYF
-	TRBV29-1	TRBD2	TRBJ2-3	TGCAGCGTTGGTGTAGCGGGGGGGTTCACAGATACGCAGTATTTT	CSVGVAGGFTDTQYF
-	TRBV6-1	-	TRBJ1-2	TGTGCCAGCAGTGAATACACGGGTCTTCGCTACACCTTC	CASSEYTGLRYTF
-	TRBV28	TRBD2	TRBJ2-7	TGTGCCAGCAAACTAGCGGGAGATTCCTACGAGCAGTACTTC	CASKLAGDSYEQYF
-	TRBV11-1	-	TRBJ2-7	TGTGCCAGCAGCTTAGTGGGCTTGGGGTCGGCGTTCTCCTACGAGCAGTACTTC	CASSLVGLGSAFSYEQYF
-	TRBV6-1	TRBD1	TRBJ2-5	TGTGCCAGCAGTGAAGCGCGAGGGACAGCCAGCAGCACCCAGTACTTC	CASSEARGTASSTQYF
-	TRBV2	-	TRBJ1-2	TGTGCCAGCAGTGTGCTGAACGTCGCCAACTATGGCTACACCTTC	CASSVLNVANYGYTF
-	TRBV5-1	-	TRBJ2-1	TGCGCCAGCAGCCTCTCGCCCTGGATTTCCAATGAGCAGTTCTTC	CASSLSPWISNEQFF
-	TRBV9	TRBD1	TRBJ1-2	TGTGCCAGCAGCGTATCTTCAGGGGGGGCCTATGGCTACACCTTC	CASSVSSGGAYGYTF
-	TRBV2	TRBD1	TRBJ1-5	TGTGCCAGCAGTGCCTCGGGACAGACCAATCAGCCCCAGCATTTT	CASSASGQTNQPQHF
-	TRBV5-6	-	TRBJ2-1	TGTGCCAGCAGCTTGTTAGGGCAGGGGACTTTTCGGGAGCAGTTCTTC	CASSLLGQGTFREQFF
few	TRBV27	-	TRBJ2-6	TGTGCCAGCAGTTTTCACTCTGGGGCCAACGTCCTGACTTTC	CASSFHSGANVLTF
many	TRBV27	-	TRBJ2-7	TGTGCCAGCAGTTTATTGGGCAAGGGGGAGCAGTACTTC	CASSLLGKGEQYF
-	TRBV29-1	-	TRBJ2-7	TGCAGCGCCCGGTCGGGATCGAACGAGCAGTACTTC	CSARSGSNEQYF
once	TRBV28	TRBD2	TRBJ2-3	TGTGCCAGCAGTTTGCTTCTAGCGGTTTGGTCCACAGATACGCAGTATTTT	CASSLLLAVWSTDTQYF
-	TRBV27	TRBD2	TRBJ2-7	TGTGCCAGCAGAGCCGGGGGACTAGCGGGATCCTACGAGCAGTACTTC	CASRAGGLAGSYEQYF
-	TRBV6-5	TRBD1	TRBJ1-2	TGTGCCAGCAGTGAAGACAGGGAGTATGGCTACACCTTC	CASSEDREYGYTF
many	TRBV7-6	-	TRBJ1-1	TGTGCCAGCAGCTTTTGGGGGACTGAAGCTTTCTTT	CASSFWGTEAFF
-	TRBV13	-	TRBJ2-7	TGTGCCAGCAGCTCCGGTAGAGAGCAGTACTTC	CASSSGREQYF
few	TRBV2	-	TRBJ2-2	TGTGCCAGCAGCGGACAGCTCAACACCGGGGAGCTGTTTTTT	CASSGQLNTGELFF
many	TRBV5-5	TRBD1	TRBJ1-2	TGTGCCAGCAGCTTGGACCCGGTTGGGACAGGGGTTGGCTACACCTTC	CASSLDPVGTGVGYTF
-	TRBV5-8	TRBD2	TRBJ2-5	TGTGCCAGCAGCTTGTTTATAGCGGGAGGGCCAAGGGAGACCCAGTACTTC	CASSLFIAGGPRETQYF